This T cell receptor (beta chain) was recovered during a study of identical twins (dated by TCRdb to 2016 to 2017). A note on the overall study: To test whether fetal clonotypes persist, the study used deep sequencing on TCR alpha and beta repertoires from monozygotic twins, unrelated adults of various ages, and cord blood. Replicate twin experiments were performed at different times using different library preparation protocols to rule out contamination. Overall study results and their limits: The excess sharing between twins in beta out-of-frame sequences was weaker because fewer shared sequences reduced the signal-to-noise ratio. Out-of-frame TCR alpha sequences shared between twins showed an excess of low generation-probability sequences compared with coincidental sharing between unrelated individuals. Fewer insertions were carried by abundant cord blood beta clonotypes, a similar but weaker trend appeared in young adult naive repertoires, and no such trend appeared in memory repertoires. Because the same donors could not be followed over many years, the conclusions relied on cross-sectional statistical analysis. Zero-insertion analyses could be partly confounded by invariant T cells such as MAIT and iNKT, though diverse VJ usage argued against such confounding for most clonotypes. Recombination models systematically underestimated out-of-frame TCR alpha sharing in monozygotic twins but agreed with sharing between unrelated individuals.

Library method: 5' RACE. For sequencing, an Illumina HiSeq 2000 was employed. Template switching introduced a universal primer binding site; the final cDNA contained a unique molecular identifier, enabling accurate counting of TCR cDNA molecules. Specific primers in the conserved constant-segment region were used to synthesize first-strand cDNA for TCR alpha and beta chains. To control for contamination, every cDNA library carried two barcodes: a SMART-Mk sample barcode plus Illumina barcodes. Two successive PCR steps introduced TruSeq adapter sequences along with Illumina sample barcodes. The Illumina HiSeq platform was used with custom primers to sequence TCR alpha and beta cDNA libraries. The source study handled its data this way. MiGEC was used to process raw reads and extract unique molecular identifiers, and MiXCR was used to find CDR3 positions. Recombination models were inferred per individual with the repgenHMM and IGoR tools using an EM algorithm. Shared clonotypes were analyzed with the tcR package in R, and sharing was normalized by the product of cloneset sizes. Out-of-frame nonproductive sequences were analyzed to study raw recombination free of thymic and clonal selection effects. The public reads were run again by TCRdb, first through fastp at Q25 and then through MiXCR, and only productive beta chains were kept. CDR3 protein duplicates are merged, each entry listing the most common genes and DNA. The V and J calls reflect TCRdb's pipeline rather than the authors' work. Present in this sample are under 300,000 distinct CDR3 sequences, over 12% of which were seen just once. Approximately 8.8% of the sample is taken by the ten largest.

The germline V gene specifies SGHRS as CDR1 and YFSETQ as CDR2. At the junction V is shortened by 4 bases and J by 3 bases; bases outside the gene matches: 3. The CDR3 holds 13 amino acids from the cysteine to the phenylalanine. Just the 39-base CDR3 DNA is kept, in frame starting at base 1. The sample holds many counts of this clonotype. Its antigen remains undetermined. No clone much larger than this one lies a single base away; base qualities are absent. Every donor was a healthy Caucasian. Using Miltenyi CD45RO+ enrichment and human naive T-cell isolation kits, memory (CD45RO+) and naive T cells were isolated from PBMC.

Sample: memory (CD45RO+) T cells sorted from blood. In the paper's terms, the cell subset or site label means: CD45RO+ enriched T cells. This clonotype was sampled from a young woman in good health. In this chain, TRBV5-1 is recombined with TRBJ2-7; 8 bases in the middle match TRBD1. The nucleotide sequence is given as TGCGCCAGCAGCGAGGACAGGGTCTACGAGCAGTACTTC. This encodes CASSEDRVYEQYF.